Sequencing of this T cell receptor (beta chain) was carried out in a study of blood T cell repertoires in COVID-19. The wider study: Sites across the United States, Italy and Spain contributed samples from acute and convalescent COVID-19.

The V gene's germline CDR1 is SGHNT and CDR2 YENEEA. The CDR3 covers 15 residues. V was cut by 1 base and J by 6 bases, with 13 bases left in between. TCRdb keeps only in-frame clones here, not all; method: immunoSEQ multiplex PCR. Of some 97,000 clones listed, approximately 91% are singletons. The source is a man in his forties or fifties with active COVID-19. This chain joins TRBV11-3 and TRBJ2-1, with unresolved D. The sequencing input was peripheral blood. This CDR3 reads CASSLVAVSGNEQFF. CDR3 in DNA: TGTGCCAGCAGCTTAGTGGCGGTGTCGGGCAATGAGCAGTTCTTC.